Shown below are 25 T cell receptor beta chains from a single sample sequenced in a study of T cells in Graves' hyperthyroidism and ophthalmopathy (dated by TCRdb to about 2019). The library relied on multiplex PCR. Sequencing took place on an Illumina HiSeq 2000. The TCR beta CDR3 regions were amplified from the RNA transcripts. The first round of RT-PCR for the TCR CDR3 was performed with the HTBI primer set and the Qiagen OneStep RT-PCR kit. TCRdb redid the processing of the public reads, applying fastp at Q25 and MiXCR, and retained in-frame beta chains. Each record represents a unique CDR3 protein, reported with the most common genes and DNA among its rows. The sample has hundreds of thousands of distinct CDR3 sequences on record, 15% to 20% of them singletons. The ten largest account for 18% of the sample. The sample was blood. The receptors come from a woman younger than 30 with Graves' hyperthyroidism.

In this sample, this clonotype turned up a few times. The chain joins TRBV3-1 to TRBJ1-1; D not certain. V was shortened by 0 bases and J by 11 bases, with 13 bases between the two germline ends. CDR1 LGHDT and CDR2 YNNKEL come from the germline V gene (reference sequence). The CDR3 totals 13 residues. CDR3: CASSQEGLQGAFF. The CDR3 nucleotides are TGTGCCAGCAGCCAAGAAGGTCTCCAAGGGGCTTTCTTT.

Only a few counts were recorded for this clonotype. The genes are TRBV6-1 and TRBJ2-7, with 8 bases identical to TRBD1. Germline V lookup: CDR1 MNHNS, CDR2 SASEGT. The CDR3 has 14 amino acids. V dropped 3 bases and J dropped 3; count of bases not matched to a gene: 4. CDR3 sequence (DNA): TGTGCCAGCAGTGACCCAGGGGGCCTCTACGAGCAGTACTTC. Its protein product is CASSDPGGLYEQYF.

The chain couples TRBV3-1 to TRBJ2-1; 13 bases fit TRBD2. The ends lost 4 bases at V and 5 bases at J; junction bases unmatched: 11. This CDR3 spans 18 amino acids. From germline, CDR1 is LGHDT and CDR2 YNNKEL (reference sequence). This CDR3 is CASSLTSGLAGSHNEQFF. The DNA for the CDR3 is TGTGCCAGCAGCCTAACCTCGGGACTAGCGGGATCGCACAATGAGCAGTTCTTC.

This clonotype was seen a few times. The J gene is TRBJ2-3, the V gene TRBV29-1, with D possibly called TRBD1 or TRBD2 (5 bases each). V was cut by 5 bases and J by 0 bases, with 12 bases left in between. Germline values: CDR1 SQVTM, CDR2 ANQGSEA. The CDR3 length is 14 residues. For the CDR3, the DNA is TGCAGCGTTCTTCGGGGCAGTAGCACAGATACGCAGTATTTT. It encodes CSVLRGSSTDTQYF.

This clonotype was counted once. J is TRBJ2-7 and V is TRBV28, with 10 bases that match TRBD1. CDR1 is MDHEN, CDR2 SYDVKM, per germline. The CDR3 runs to 16 residues. V was pared by 5 bases and J by 6 bases, with 13 bases of the junction left unmatched. The CDR3 region is CASSAAGTGASPEQYF. As DNA, the CDR3 is TGTGCCAGCAGTGCCGCCGGGACAGGGGCCTCCCCCGAGCAGTACTTC.

This clonotype turned up a few times. This chain links TRBV27 with TRBJ1-5; perhaps TRBD1 as D (5 bases). The V gene's germline CDR1 is MNHEY and CDR2 SMNVEV (reference sequence). V was cut by 2 bases and J by 7 bases, with 12 bases left in between. CDR3 length equals 14 residues. In nucleotides, the CDR3 is TGTGCCAGCAGTTTAGCTGGGGCATGGCAGCCCCAGCATTTT. Its translation: CASSLAGAWQPQHF.

In this sample, this clonotype turned up many times. The chain couples TRBV12-3 or TRBV12-4 to TRBJ1-4; TRBD1 is a possible D gene (5 bases). Trimming took 6 bases from V and 7 from J, leaving 15 bases between them. This CDR3 is built from 14 residues. CDR3 sequence: CASSSAQGREKLFF. CDR3 sequence (DNA): TGTGCCAGCAGCTCCGCGCAGGGTCGTGAAAAACTGTTTTTT.

This clonotype was detected many times. V is TRBV20-1 and J is TRBJ1-4, with 10 bases that match TRBD1. The CDR3 loop spans 16 amino acids. Germline values: CDR1 DFQATT, CDR2 SNEGSKA (reference sequence). V dropped 1 base and J dropped 10; count of bases not matched to a gene: 12. The CDR3 spells CSARAARRDRGPKLFF. The CDR3 DNA is TGCAGTGCTAGAGCCGCACGCCGGGACAGGGGACCAAAACTGTTTTTT.

This clonotype was counted a single time. A much larger clone sits a single nucleotide away, making a read error possible. CDR3 residues: CASSYMAVTYF. The CDR3 DNA reads as TGTGCCAGCAGTTACATGGCAGTTACTTACTTC. This sequence joins TRBV6-5 and TRBJ2-5; unclear D gene. V was shortened by 2 bases and J by 14 bases, with 12 bases between the two germline ends. The length of the CDR3 is 11 residues. From germline, CDR1 is MNHEY and CDR2 SVGAGI.

The chain joins TRBV19 to TRBJ1-1; no definite D call. The germline CDR1 and CDR2 sequences are LNHDA and SQIVND (reference sequence). This CDR3 contains 12 residues. Trimming cost V 4 bases and J 5 bases, with 8 bases left between them. This CDR3 is CASSKDRTEAFF. The CDR3 bases are TGTGCCAGTAGTAAAGACCGGACTGAAGCTTTCTTT.

This clonotype was detected many times. The chain uses TRBV4-3 and TRBJ1-4; TRBD1 agrees at 8 bases. Germline lookup yields CDR1 LGHNA and CDR2 YSLEER. Losses at the gene ends were 0 bases for V and 7 bases for J; bases not matched to a gene: 10. The CDR3 extends over 17 amino acids. The CDR3 nucleotides are TGCGCCAGCAGCCAAGAGGCAGTTGGCAGGGGGCTTGAAAAACTGTTTTTT. Its protein is CASSQEAVGRGLEKLFF.

In its sample, this clonotype was seen a few times. The chain joins TRBV14 to TRBJ2-1; D ambiguous. Deletions cut 0 bases from V and 10 bases from J, with 13 bases between. Germline values: CDR1 SGHDN, CDR2 FVKESK. The CDR3 consists of 14 residues. CDR3 in amino acids: CASSQERWVGEQFF. The CDR3 DNA reads as TGTGCCAGCAGCCAAGAGAGGTGGGTGGGAGAGCAGTTCTTC.

V is TRBV7-2 and J is TRBJ1-1; TRBD1 matches at 9 bases. The V gene's germline CDR1 is SGHTA and CDR2 FQGNSA. The CDR3 is 17 residues long. Trimming at V came to 6 bases and at J to 0 bases, leaving 11 bases not matched to a gene. Here the CDR3 DNA reads TGTGCCAGCAGACATGGACAGGGGAGGACTATGAACACTGAAGCTTTCTTT. It translates to CASRHGQGRTMNTEAFF.

The rearrangement uses TRBV6-1 and TRBJ2-7; TRBD2 is a possible D gene (5 bases). V lost 1 base, J lost 3 bases, and 7 bases lay in between. Germline CDR1 is MNHNS and CDR2 is SASEGT. The CDR3 contains 13 residues. The DNA of the CDR3 is TGTGCCAGCAGTGAAGGGACTTTCTACGAGCAGTACTTC. Amino acid sequence: CASSEGTFYEQYF.

The CDR3 sequence is CASRSDGEKLFF. CDR3 nucleotide sequence: TGTGCCAGCAGATCCGACGGCGAAAAACTGTTTTTT. The chain joins TRBV6-1 to TRBJ1-4; D unresolved. Trimming took 6 bases from V and 8 from J, leaving 10 bases between them. Per the germline V gene, CDR1 is MNHNS and CDR2 is SASEGT. This CDR3 has 12 amino acids.

This clonotype appeared a few times. This chain connects TRBV7-6 to TRBJ2-1; D is unresolved. Deletions cut 3 bases from V and 11 bases from J, with 8 bases between. The CDR3 covers 11 residues. The germline V gene encodes CDR1 SGHVS and CDR2 FNYEAQ. CDR3 in amino acids: CASSLEWKQFF. The CDR3 nucleotides read TGTGCCAGCAGCTTGGAGTGGAAGCAGTTCTTC.

This clonotype appeared many times. The V gene is TRBV7-9, the J gene TRBJ2-1; 14 bases map to TRBD2. CDR1 is SEHNR, CDR2 FQNEAQ, per germline (reference sequence). With V trimmed by 4 bases and J by 6 bases, 17 bases remained unmatched. CDR3 length equals 20 residues. Here the CDR3 DNA reads TGTGCCAGCAGCTCTACTAATTGGACACCGGGACTAGCGGGAGTCAATGAGCAGTTCTTC. Translated, it gives CASSSTNWTPGLAGVNEQFF.

This clonotype was seen at least ten times. This chain connects TRBV28 to TRBJ2-2; 11 nucleotides agree with TRBD2. CDR3 length equals 17 residues. CDR1 and CDR2 (germline): MDHEN, SYDVKM. V lost 2 bases to trimming and J lost 6 bases; unmatched junction nucleotides: 8. The CDR3 is CASSLGPGLAVPGELFF. In DNA, the CDR3 is TGTGCCAGCAGTTTAGGCCCGGGACTAGCGGTTCCCGGGGAGCTGTTTTTT.

This clonotype was detected many times. The V and J genes are TRBV3-1 and TRBJ1-4; perhaps TRBD1 as D (6 bases). The germline V and J ends were trimmed by 3 bases and 5 bases, with 13 bases remaining between them. Germline V gene sequence: CDR1 LGHDT, CDR2 YNNKEL (reference sequence). This CDR3 has 15 residues. In DNA, the CDR3 is TGTGCCAGCAGCCACCGGACAGTGGGAAATGAAAAACTGTTTTTT. Amino acid sequence: CASSHRTVGNEKLFF.

The chain uses TRBV24-1 and TRBJ2-1; 10 positions agree with TRBD1. Trimming took 5 bases from V and 8 from J; bases not matched to a gene: 20. The germline V gene has CDR1 KGHDR and CDR2 SFDVKD. The CDR3 is 19 amino acids. The CDR3 protein is CATSGPAGQGRPGFDEQFF. DNA for the CDR3: TGTGCCACCAGTGGCCCAGCGGGACAGGGGCGCCCGGGGTTCGATGAGCAGTTCTTC.

The V call is TRBV9, the J call TRBJ2-5; D is ambiguous. CDR3 length: 13 residues. The V gene lost 0 bases and the J gene lost 5 bases, with 8 bases spanning the gap. Germline lookup yields CDR1 SGDLS and CDR2 YYNGEE. The CDR3 region has the DNA TGTGCCAGCAGCGTAGCTACTGGGGAGACCCAGTACTTC. As protein: CASSVATGETQYF.

This chain connects TRBV14 to TRBJ2-1, with D possibly called TRBD1 or TRBD2 (5 bases each). CDR3 length equals 16 residues. Trimming took 3 bases from V and 6 from J, leaving 18 bases between them. CDR1 is SGHDN, CDR2 FVKESK, per germline. The DNA for the CDR3 is TGTGCCAGCAGCCACCGGGACGGAGAGTTTGGCAATGAGCAGTTCTTC. This encodes CASSHRDGEFGNEQFF.

Ten or more counts support this clonotype. The rearrangement links TRBV11-2 to TRBJ2-3; 8 bases align to TRBD2. Germline V gene sequence: CDR1 SGHAT, CDR2 FQNNGV. The CDR3 has 15 residues. With V trimmed by 5 bases and J by 0 bases, 4 bases remained unmatched. The CDR3 protein is CASSDSGASTDTQYF. The DNA for the CDR3 is TGTGCCAGCAGCGATAGCGGGGCTAGCACAGATACGCAGTATTTT.

This clonotype was found a few times. J is TRBJ1-5 and V is TRBV19, with D unclear. The germline V gene has CDR1 LNHDA and CDR2 SQIVND (reference sequence). Trimming took off 3 bases at V and 7 bases at J, with 13 bases between the two ends. The length of the CDR3 is 14 residues. CDR3 nucleotides: TGTGCCAGTAGTATCCCCCTTTTAGGGCAGCCCCAGCATTTT. Its translation is CASSIPLLGQPQHF.

This clonotype was observed a single time. The rearrangement uses TRBV7-9 and TRBJ2-1, with unresolved D. This CDR3 spans 13 amino acids. Germline CDR1 and CDR2: SEHNR and FQNEAQ (reference sequence). The V end lost 1 base, the J end lost 8 bases, and 9 bases lay between the germline ends. The CDR3 DNA sequence: TGTGCCAGCAGCTTAGAGTCTTACCATGAGCAGTTCTTC. Translation gives CASSLESYHEQFF. The full variable domain, rest sourced from reference TRBV7-9 and TRBJ2-1, is DTGVSQNPRHKITKRGQNVTFRCDPISEHNRLYWYRQTLGQGPEFLTYFQNEAQLEKSRLLSDRFSAERPKGSFSTLEIQRTEQGDSAMYLCASSLESYHEQFFGPGTRLTVL.